A selection of T cell receptor beta chains follows, all from one sample in a study of tumor T cells in aggressive B-cell lymphoma. Sequenced by immunoSEQ multiplex PCR; TCRdb stores in-frame clones only, minus some. The sample yields 710 or so clones, about 89% seen once. Sequencing input: tumor tissue. These receptors originate from an adult with diffuse large B cell lymphoma. CDR3s include the opening cysteine and the closing phenylalanine or tryptophan. Each record gives: D gene, V gene, clone size, J gene, CDR3 DNA, CDR3 protein. D genes are given only for firm matches. Clone size appears in some rows only: once, few, many, or a class for an expanded clone.

>TRBD1|TRBV25-1|few|TRBJ1-6
TGTGCCAGCAGTTCTGACAGGGATAATTCACCCCTCCACTTT
CASSSDRDNSPLHF
>TRBD1|TRBV11-2|-|TRBJ1-2
TGTGCCAGCAGCAATGTTTACATTACGGGACAGTATGGCTACACCTTC
CASSNVYITGQYGYTF
>-|TRBV6-4|few|TRBJ1-4
TGTGCCAGCAGAAGACAGGTTACGGGTTTTTTT
CASRRQVTGFF
>TRBD1|TRBV19|-|TRBJ1-2
TGTGCCAGTAGTTGGGCCCCGGGACAGGGGGAAGAAGGCTACACCTTC
CASSWAPGQGEEGYTF
>TRBD2|TRBV9|-|TRBJ2-3
TGTGCCAGCAGCAACCCCCGCGGCGGGGGGGCCGGAGATACGCAGTATTTT
CASSNPRGGGAGDTQYF
>-|TRBV7-8|-|TRBJ2-7
TGTGCCAGCAGCTTGTTCTGGGGCCCCTACGAGCAGTACTTC
CASSLFWGPYEQYF
>TRBD2|TRBV7-3|-|TRBJ2-3
TGTGCCAGCAACCGGGGGGGATATAGCACAGATACGCAGTATTTT
CASNRGGYSTDTQYF
>-|TRBV29-1|-|TRBJ1-2
TGCAGCACCTTCCAGGGGAACTATGGCTACACCTTC
CSTFQGNYGYTF
>-|TRBV6-5|-|TRBJ2-5
TGTGCCAGCAGTTACCGGCAGAGGGAGACCCAGTACTTC
CASSYRQRETQYF
>TRBD1|TRBV5-4|-|TRBJ1-1
TGTGCCAGCAGCTTGGCCCCCCAGGGACAGACTGAAGCTTTCTTT
CASSLAPQGQTEAFF
>-|TRBV18|-|TRBJ1-5
TGTGCCAGGACAGACAGATTTAGCAATCAGCCCCAGCATTTT
CARTDRFSNQPQHF
>-|TRBV9|-|TRBJ2-1
TGTGCCAGCAGCGTGGAGGGGCGGTACAATGAGCAGTTCTTC
CASSVEGRYNEQFF
>-|TRBV30|-|TRBJ2-2
TGTGCCTGGAGTGGTAGCACCGGGGAGCTGTTTTTT
CAWSGSTGELFF
>-|TRBV7-9|-|TRBJ1-1
TGTGCCAGCAGCGGACAGTTTCTGGGCACTGAAGCTTTCTTT
CASSGQFLGTEAFF
>-|TRBV14|-|TRBJ2-6
TGTGCCAGCCTTAGTGGGGCCAACGTCCTGACTTTC
CASLSGANVLTF
>TRBD2|TRBV7-6|-|TRBJ2-2
TGTGCCAGCAGCTCTGCGAGCGGGGGGGCGTACACCGGGGAGCTGTTTTTT
CASSSASGGAYTGELFF
>-|TRBV5-6|-|TRBJ1-2
TGTGCCAGCAGCTTGGGGACTGGCTATGGCTACACCTTC
CASSLGTGYGYTF
>TRBD1|TRBV6-1|-|TRBJ2-7
TGTGCCAGCAGTGTTTACAGGGGCCCTTACTACGAGCAGTACTTC
CASSVYRGPYYEQYF
>TRBD2|TRBV5-1|-|TRBJ2-2
TGCGCCAGCAGCTTGGGGGAGGGATCGGGACGATACACCGGGGAGCTGTTTTTT
CASSLGEGSGRYTGELFF
>TRBD1|TRBV6-5|-|TRBJ2-1
TGTGCCAGCAGTTCCTCCGGGACAGTCTCCTACAATGAGCAGTTCTTC
CASSSSGTVSYNEQFF
>-|TRBV6-6|-|TRBJ2-3
TGTGCCAGCAGTTACTCCAGGGAACCCACAGATACGCAGTATTTT
CASSYSREPTDTQYF
>TRBD1|TRBV27|-|TRBJ2-7
TGTGCCAGCAGTCTCCGGGACAGGGGGACTTTCGGCTACGAGCAGTACTTC
CASSLRDRGTFGYEQYF
>-|TRBV4-2|-|TRBJ1-6
TGTGCCAGCAGCCAAGCGCAGGGTACAAATTCCCCCCTCCACTTT
CASSQAQGTNSPLHF
>-|TRBV7-9|-|TRBJ1-2
TGTGCCAGCAGGCAGACTTGGGACTATGGCTACACCTTC
CASRQTWDYGYTF
>TRBD2|TRBV5-1|-|TRBJ2-7
TGCGCCAGCAGCTCCTGGACTAGTGGTTCTCGGTACTTC
CASSSWTSGSRYF
>-|TRBV6-1|-|TRBJ2-7
TGTGCCAGCAGTGAAGGGGGCGAGCAGTACTTC
CASSEGGEQYF
>-|TRBV19|-|TRBJ2-6
TGTGCCAGTAGTATACAGGTTTACTCTGGGGCCAACGTCCTGACTTTC
CASSIQVYSGANVLTF
>-|TRBV7-9|-|TRBJ1-2
TGTGCCAGCAGTCGGGACTATGGCTACACCTTC
CASSRDYGYTF
>-|TRBV27|-|TRBJ2-7
TGTGCCAGCAGTTTCCAGGGGTCCGGCGAGCAGTACTTC
CASSFQGSGEQYF
>-|TRBV13|-|TRBJ2-5
TGTGCCAGCAGCCGCAGGGGAGTGGAGACCCAGTACTTC
CASSRRGVETQYF
>-|TRBV13|few|TRBJ2-5
TGTGCCAGCAGCCCTGCCAGGGTGGAGACCCAGTACTTC
CASSPARVETQYF
>TRBD2|TRBV5-1|-|TRBJ2-3
TGCGCCAGCAGCTTGTGGGCGGGGGTCACAGATACGCAGTATTTT
CASSLWAGVTDTQYF
>TRBD1|TRBV11-2|-|TRBJ1-5
TGTGCCAGCAGCTTCTCCTATGGACAGGGGGGAAATCAGCCCCAGCATTTT
CASSFSYGQGGNQPQHF
>-|TRBV6-1|-|TRBJ2-3
TGTGCGTGTCGGGACGGGGGTGACGCTTTGGCGCAGTATTTT
CACRDGGDALAQYF
>-|TRBV6-5|-|TRBJ2-7
TGTGCCAGCAGTTACCTCGCACAGCTTTCTTACGAGCAGTACTTC
CASSYLAQLSYEQYF
>-|TRBV7-9|-|TRBJ1-1
TGTGCCAGCAGCCCCTCCGGGACAAAAAGGGTTTACACTGAAGCTTTCTTT
CASSPSGTKRVYTEAFF
>-|TRBV12-5|-|TRBJ2-3
TGTGCTAGTGGTTTGGTGTCGTCAGGGAGGACCACAGATACGCAGTGTTTT
CASGLVSSGRTTDTQCF
>-|TRBV29-1|-|TRBJ2-1
TGCAGCGTTGAAGATCGTTACAATGAGCAGTTCTTC
CSVEDRYNEQFF
>-|TRBV5-1|-|TRBJ1-6
TGCGCCAGCAGGGAGGGTAATTCACCCCTCCACTTT
CASREGNSPLHF
>TRBD1|TRBV27|few|TRBJ1-2
TGTGCCAGCAGTACCCAGGGGGACTATGGCTACACCTTC
CASSTQGDYGYTF
>-|TRBV13|-|TRBJ2-1
TGTGCCAGCAGCTTTGAGCGCCCCTACAATGAGCAGTTCTTC
CASSFERPYNEQFF
>-|TRBV7-8|-|TRBJ1-6
TGTGCCAGCAGCTTTTTTTGGGAGAGCTCCTATAATTCACCCCTCCACTTT
CASSFFWESSYNSPLHF
>TRBD1|TRBV27|-|TRBJ1-1
TGTACCAGCAGGGACAGGGGAAACACTGAAGCTTTCTTT
CTSRDRGNTEAFF
>-|TRBV21-1|-|TRBJ1-1
TGTGCCTTTGAACAGGGTTTGAACACTGAAGCTTTCTTT
CAFEQGLNTEAFF
>-|TRBV7-9|-|TRBJ2-2
TGTGCCAGCAGCGATACAGGTCTGAACACCGGGGAGCTGTTTTTT
CASSDTGLNTGELFF
>TRBD1|TRBV5-6|-|TRBJ1-2
TGTGCCAGCAGCTCCGTGAGACAGGGGGTCGCGGAGGGCTACACCTTC
CASSSVRQGVAEGYTF
>TRBD2|TRBV13|-|TRBJ2-7
TGTGCCAGCAGCTCAAGAGCGGGGCCTCACTACGAGCAGTACTTC
CASSSRAGPHYEQYF